The T cell receptor beta chain described here comes from a study of blood T cells in healthy people across ages. This clonotype was observed at least ten times. A sample-barcoded 5' primer and a J-beta primer mix were used in a second PCR of about 7 to 12 cycles. MiXCR, applied by TCRdb to the 5' RACE reads, yields one record per CDR3 protein. The sample includes about 670,000 distinct CDR3 sequences, around 50% of them seen just once. Sequencing was carried out using blood. This clonotype was sampled from a woman of 80 years or more in good health.

This CDR3 is CASSLGTSTDTQYF. DNA of the CDR3: TGCGCCAGCAGCTTAGGGACAAGCACAGATACGCAGTATTTT. The gene calls are TRBV5-1 and TRBJ2-3; D may be TRBD1 (6 bases). V was shortened by 2 bases and J by 0 bases, with 7 bases between the two germline ends. Germline V lookup: CDR1 SGHRS, CDR2 YFSETQ. The CDR3 has 14 amino acids.